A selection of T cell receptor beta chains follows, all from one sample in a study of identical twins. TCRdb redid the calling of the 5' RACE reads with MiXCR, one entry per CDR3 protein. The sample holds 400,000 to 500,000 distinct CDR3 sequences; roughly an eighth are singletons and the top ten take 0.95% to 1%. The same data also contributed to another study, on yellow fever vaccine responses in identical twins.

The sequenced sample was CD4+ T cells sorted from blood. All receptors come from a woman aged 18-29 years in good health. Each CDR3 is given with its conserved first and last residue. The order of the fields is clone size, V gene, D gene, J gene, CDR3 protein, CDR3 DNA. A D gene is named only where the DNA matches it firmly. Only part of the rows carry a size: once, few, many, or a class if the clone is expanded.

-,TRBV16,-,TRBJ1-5,CASSQSWSHRGNQPQHF,TGTGCCAGCAGCCAATCTTGGTCCCATCGGGGCAATCAGCCCCAGCATTTT
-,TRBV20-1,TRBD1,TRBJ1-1,CSADRGSDTEAFF,TGCAGTGCTGACAGGGGAAGTGACACTGAAGCTTTCTTT
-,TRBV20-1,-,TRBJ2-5,CSAESGEETQYF,TGCAGTGCTGAATCAGGGGAGGAGACCCAGTACTTC
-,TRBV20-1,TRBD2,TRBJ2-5,CSAPFRTSGAKRTQYF,TGCAGTGCCCCTTTCCGGACTAGCGGTGCAAAAAGGACCCAGTACTTC
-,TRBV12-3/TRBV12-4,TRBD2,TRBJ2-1,CATSRTSGGAGGSYNEQFF,TGTGCCACCTCTCGGACTAGCGGGGGGGCCGGTGGCTCCTACAATGAGCAGTTCTTC
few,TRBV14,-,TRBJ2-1,CASSRQSSYNEQFF,TGTGCCAGCAGCAGACAGAGCTCCTACAATGAGCAGTTCTTC
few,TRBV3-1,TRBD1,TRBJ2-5,CASSQDHRQGLTQYF,TGTGCCAGCAGCCAAGACCACAGACAGGGGCTGACCCAGTACTTC
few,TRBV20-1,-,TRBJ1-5,CSVEGGNQPQHF,TGCAGTGTTGAGGGAGGAAATCAGCCCCAGCATTTT
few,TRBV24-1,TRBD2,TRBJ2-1,CATSPGLVGEQFF,TGTGCCACCAGTCCGGGACTAGTCGGTGAGCAGTTCTTC
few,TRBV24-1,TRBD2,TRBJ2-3,CATSDSPAKRGGGRAQYF,TGTGCCACCAGTGATTCCCCCGCAAAGCGGGGGGGCGGCAGGGCGCAGTATTTT
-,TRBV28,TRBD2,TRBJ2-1,CASRTLAGGLYNEQFF,TGTGCCAGCAGGACCCTAGCGGGAGGATTATACAATGAGCAGTTCTTC
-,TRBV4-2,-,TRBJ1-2,CASSQDMDSGFYGYTF,TGTGCCAGCAGCCAAGATATGGACAGCGGCTTCTATGGCTACACCTTC
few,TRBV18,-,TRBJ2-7,CASSPPSFSYEQYF,TGTGCCAGCTCACCACCAAGTTTCTCCTACGAGCAGTACTTC
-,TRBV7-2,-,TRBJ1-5,CASSPDPGEPQHF,TGTGCCAGCAGCCCAGACCCAGGGGAGCCCCAGCATTTT
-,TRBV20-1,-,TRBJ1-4,CSATDSSTNEKLFF,TGCAGTGCTACCGACAGTTCAACTAATGAAAAACTGTTTTTT
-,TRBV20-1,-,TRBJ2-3,CSARRTADTQYF,TGCAGTGCTAGACGGACCGCGGATACGCAGTATTTT
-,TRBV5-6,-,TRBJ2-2,CASSLFGNTGELFF,TGTGCCAGCAGCTTGTTCGGGAACACCGGGGAGCTGTTTTTT
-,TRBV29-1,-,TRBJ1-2,CSVEDQTGHGYTF,TGCAGCGTTGAAGATCAGACAGGACATGGCTACACCTTC
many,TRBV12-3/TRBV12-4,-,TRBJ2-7,CASSLQESYEQYF,TGTGCCAGCAGTTTACAAGAGTCCTACGAGCAGTACTTC
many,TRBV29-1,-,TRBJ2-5,CSVARETQYF,TGCAGCGTTGCTCGGGAGACCCAGTACTTC
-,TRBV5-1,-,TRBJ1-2,CASSMEGTSYGYTF,TGCGCCAGCAGCATGGAAGGGACCTCCTATGGCTACACCTTC
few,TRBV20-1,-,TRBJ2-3,CSAHKAGSKIPDTQYF,TGCAGTGCCCATAAAGCGGGCTCTAAAATCCCAGATACGCAGTATTTT
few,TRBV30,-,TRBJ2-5,CAWRESVTQYF,TGTGCCTGGAGGGAGTCCGTCACCCAGTACTTC
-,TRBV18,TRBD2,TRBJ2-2,CASSRNPGGATGELFF,TGTGCCAGCTCACGCAACCCGGGAGGAGCCACCGGGGAGCTGTTTTTT
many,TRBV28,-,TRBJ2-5,CASGDGNQETQYF,TGTGCCAGCGGGGACGGGAATCAAGAGACCCAGTACTTC
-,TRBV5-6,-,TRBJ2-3,CASRVQGGDTQYF,TGTGCCAGCAGAGTACAGGGAGGGGATACGCAGTATTTT
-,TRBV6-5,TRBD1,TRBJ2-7,CASSYSGQAELYEQYF,TGTGCCAGCAGTTACTCTGGACAGGCGGAACTTTACGAGCAGTACTTC
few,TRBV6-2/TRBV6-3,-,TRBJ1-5,CASSPDLGNQPQHF,TGTGCCAGCAGCCCTGACTTGGGCAATCAGCCCCAGCATTTT
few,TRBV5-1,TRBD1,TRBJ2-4,CASSLAAGGVKNIQYF,TGCGCCAGCAGCTTGGCGGCAGGGGGAGTCAAAAACATTCAGTACTTC
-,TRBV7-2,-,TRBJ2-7,CASSFNWASSYEQYF,TGTGCCAGCAGCTTCAACTGGGCGAGCTCCTACGAGCAGTACTTC
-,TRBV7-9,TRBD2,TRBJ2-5,CASSSTSGLAGQETQYF,TGTGCCAGCAGCTCAACTAGCGGACTAGCGGGTCAAGAGACCCAGTACTTC
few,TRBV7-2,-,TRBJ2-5,CASSPGAPQETQYF,TGTGCCAGCAGCCCGGGGGCCCCCCAGGAGACCCAGTACTTC
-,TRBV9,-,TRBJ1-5,CASSGKSNQPQHF,TGTGCCAGCAGCGGCAAGAGTAATCAGCCCCAGCATTTT
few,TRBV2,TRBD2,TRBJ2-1,CASSEQGLAGGGSYNEQFF,TGTGCCAGCAGTGAACAGGGGCTAGCGGGTGGGGGGTCCTACAATGAGCAGTTCTTC
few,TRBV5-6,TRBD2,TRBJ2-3,CASSLVQRGLDTQYF,TGTGCCAGCAGCTTGGTCCAGCGGGGTTTAGATACGCAGTATTTT
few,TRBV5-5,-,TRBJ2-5,CASSLASLETQYF,TGTGCCAGCAGCTTGGCTAGTCTGGAGACCCAGTACTTC
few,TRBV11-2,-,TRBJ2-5,CASSLAVTYQETQYF,TGTGCCAGCAGCCTCGCCGTCACTTACCAAGAGACCCAGTACTTC
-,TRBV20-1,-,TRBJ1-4,CSARRSGDEKLFF,TGCAGTGCTAGACGCTCGGGGGATGAAAAACTGTTTTTT
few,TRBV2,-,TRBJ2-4,CASTGTFLAKNIQYF,TGTGCCAGCACCGGGACATTTTTAGCCAAAAACATTCAGTACTTC
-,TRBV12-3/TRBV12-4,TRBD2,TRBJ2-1,CASSLLPSGEYNEQFF,TGTGCCAGCAGTTTATTACCTAGCGGGGAGTACAATGAGCAGTTCTTC
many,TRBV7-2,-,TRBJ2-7,CAGSRGSAYEQYF,TGTGCCGGAAGTCGTGGTAGCGCCTACGAGCAGTACTTC
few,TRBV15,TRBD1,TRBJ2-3,CATGGQVFSTDTQYF,TGTGCCACCGGTGGACAGGTTTTTAGCACAGATACGCAGTATTTT
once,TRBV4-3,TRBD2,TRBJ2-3,CASSPRKLGLAVGGDTQYF,TGCGCCAGCAGCCCCCGAAAACTGGGACTAGCGGTAGGGGGGGATACGCAGTATTTT
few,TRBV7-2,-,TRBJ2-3,CASSLARGAARDTQYF,TGTGCCAGCAGCTTAGCCAGGGGAGCCGCTAGAGATACGCAGTATTTT
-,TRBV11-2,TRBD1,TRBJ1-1,CASSLDIQAGRGLEAFF,TGTGCCAGCAGCTTAGATATTCAGGCCGGGAGGGGGCTCGAAGCTTTCTTT
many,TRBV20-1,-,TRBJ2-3,CSARAHHTDTQYF,TGCAGTGCTAGAGCACATCACACAGATACGCAGTATTTT
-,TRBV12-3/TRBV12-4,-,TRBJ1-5,CASTNFANQPQHF,TGTGCCAGCACTAACTTCGCCAATCAGCCCCAGCATTTT